The source of this T cell receptor beta chain is a study of CD8+CD57+ T cells in acquired aplastic anemia. Study context: Sorted CD4+ and CD8+ cell DNA averaged 3.2 ug.

On this clonotype: Its antigen remains unidentified.

The template used for profiling TCR beta VDJ and CDR3 was genomic DNA. TCRdb redid the calling of the reads with MiXCR, one entry per CDR3 protein. The sample lists over 250,000 distinct CDR3 sequences, under 60% occurring once. CDR1 SNHLY and CDR2 FYNNEI come from the germline V gene. The CDR3 spans 12 residues. Trimming cost V 2 bases and J 11 bases, with 11 bases left between them. Study outcomes and limitations: CD8+ Simpson's diversity in patients was not significantly different from that in controls.

Individuals selected for sequencing had exhibited CD8+CD57+ cell expansion on flow cytometry. Every patient had severe acquired aplastic anemia. All patients were therapy-naive when blood was sampled. This sequence originates from a human donor with aplastic anemia. Sequencing was carried out using sorted CD4+, CD8+, or CD8+CD57+ T cells (not recorded which) from PBMCs. The chain couples TRBV2 to TRBJ2-3, with unresolved D. The CDR3: CASSELGQLQYF. CDR3 DNA: TGTGCCAGCAGTGAATTGGGCCAGTTGCAGTATTTT.